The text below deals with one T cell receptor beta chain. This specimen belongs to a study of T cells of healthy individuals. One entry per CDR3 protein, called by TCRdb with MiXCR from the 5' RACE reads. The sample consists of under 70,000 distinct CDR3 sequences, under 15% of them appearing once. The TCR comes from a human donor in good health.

The CDR3 loop is CAISEIRGSFTGELFF. The CDR3 DNA sequence: TGTGCCATCAGTGAGATCAGGGGGTCCTTTACCGGGGAGCTGTTTTTT. This chain joins TRBV10-3 and TRBJ2-2, with 7 bases fitting TRBD1. The V gene's germline CDR1 is ENHRY and CDR2 SYGVKD. The CDR3 contains 16 residues. The J segment lost 5 bases and the V segment lost 2 bases, leaving 8 bases of the junction unmatched.